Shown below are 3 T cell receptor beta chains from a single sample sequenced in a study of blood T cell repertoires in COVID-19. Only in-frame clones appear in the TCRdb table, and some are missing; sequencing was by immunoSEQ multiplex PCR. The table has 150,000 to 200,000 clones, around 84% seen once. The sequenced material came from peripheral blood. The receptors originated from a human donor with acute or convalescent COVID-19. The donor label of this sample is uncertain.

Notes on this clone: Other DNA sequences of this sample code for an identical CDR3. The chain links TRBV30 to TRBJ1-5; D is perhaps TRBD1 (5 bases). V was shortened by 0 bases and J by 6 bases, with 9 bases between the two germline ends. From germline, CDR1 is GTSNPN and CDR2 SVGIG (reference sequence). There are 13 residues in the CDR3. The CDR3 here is CAWSVRGGQPQHF. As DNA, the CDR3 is TGTGCCTGGAGTGTAAGGGGCGGTCAGCCCCAGCATTTT.

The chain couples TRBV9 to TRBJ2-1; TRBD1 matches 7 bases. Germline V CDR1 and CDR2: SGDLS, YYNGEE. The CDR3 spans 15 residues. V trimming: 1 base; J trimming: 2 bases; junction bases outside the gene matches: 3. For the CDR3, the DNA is TGTGCCAGCAGCGTATCCGGGACAGCCTACAATGAGCAGTTCTTC. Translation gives CASSVSGTAYNEQFF. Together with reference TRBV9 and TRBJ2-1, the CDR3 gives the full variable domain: DSGVTQTPKHLITATGQRVTLRCSPRSGDLSVYWYQQSLDQGLQFLIQYYNGEERAKGNILERFSAQQFPDLHSELNLSSLELGDSALYFCASSVSGTAYNEQFFGPGTRLTVL.

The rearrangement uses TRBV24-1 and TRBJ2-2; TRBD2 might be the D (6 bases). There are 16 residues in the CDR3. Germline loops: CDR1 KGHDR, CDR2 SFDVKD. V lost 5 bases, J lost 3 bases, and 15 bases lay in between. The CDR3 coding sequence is TGTGCCACCAGTGCTGGGGACTTCGGGTACACCGGGGAGCTGTTTTTT. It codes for CATSAGDFGYTGELFF.